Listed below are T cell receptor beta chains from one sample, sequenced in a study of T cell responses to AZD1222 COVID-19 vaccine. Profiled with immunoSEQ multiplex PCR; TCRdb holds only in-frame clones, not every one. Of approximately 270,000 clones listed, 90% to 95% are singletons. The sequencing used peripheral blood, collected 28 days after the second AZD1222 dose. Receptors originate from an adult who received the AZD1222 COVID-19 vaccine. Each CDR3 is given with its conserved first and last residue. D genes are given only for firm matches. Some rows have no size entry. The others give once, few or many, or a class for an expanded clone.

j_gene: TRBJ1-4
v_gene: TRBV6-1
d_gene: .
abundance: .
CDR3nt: TGTGCCAGCAGTGGCCAGGGGCAAGTTGCAACTAATGAAAAACTGTTTTTT
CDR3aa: CASSGQGQVATNEKLFF

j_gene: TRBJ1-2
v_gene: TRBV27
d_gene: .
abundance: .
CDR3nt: TGTGCCAGCAGTCCACATAGGGTTCCCGGTGGCTACACCTTC
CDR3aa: CASSPHRVPGGYTF

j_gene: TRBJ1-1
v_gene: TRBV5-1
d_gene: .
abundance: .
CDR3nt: TGCGCCAGCAGCTTAGGGACGGCCCTGAACACTGAAGCTTTCTTT
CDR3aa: CASSLGTALNTEAFF

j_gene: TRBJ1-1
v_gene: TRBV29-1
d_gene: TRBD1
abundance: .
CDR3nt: TGCAGCGCCATGACAGGGGGCCCGAACACTGAAGCTTTCTTT
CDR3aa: CSAMTGGPNTEAFF

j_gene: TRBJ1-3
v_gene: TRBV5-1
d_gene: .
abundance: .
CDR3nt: TGCGCCAGCAGCTTGGGACAGCCCGGAAACACCATATATTTT
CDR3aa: CASSLGQPGNTIYF

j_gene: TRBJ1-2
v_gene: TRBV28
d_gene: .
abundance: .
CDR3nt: TGTGCCAGCAGTTTAGGTGGCAGCTATGGCTACACCTTC
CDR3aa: CASSLGGSYGYTF

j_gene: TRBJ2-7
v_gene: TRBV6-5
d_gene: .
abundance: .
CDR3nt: TGTGCCAGCAGCTGGGACGGGTCCTACGAGCAGTACTTC
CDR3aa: CASSWDGSYEQYF

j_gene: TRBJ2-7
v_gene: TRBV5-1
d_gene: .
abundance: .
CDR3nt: TGCGCCAGCAGCTTGGGGCCCCAGTTAGGGATCACCTACGAGCAGTACTTC
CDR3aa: CASSLGPQLGITYEQYF

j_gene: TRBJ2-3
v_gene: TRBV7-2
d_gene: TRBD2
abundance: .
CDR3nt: TGTGCCAGCATATTAAGGCGGAGCGGGGGGTCAGATACGCAGTATTTT
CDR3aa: CASILRRSGGSDTQYF

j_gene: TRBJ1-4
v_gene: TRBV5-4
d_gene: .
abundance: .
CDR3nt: TGTGCCAGCAGCTTGGGGCGAAAACTGTTTTTT
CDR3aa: CASSLGRKLFF

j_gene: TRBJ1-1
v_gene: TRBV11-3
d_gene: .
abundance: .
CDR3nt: TGTGCCAGCAGGGTGGACAGTGAAGCTTTCTTT
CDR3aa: CASRVDSEAFF

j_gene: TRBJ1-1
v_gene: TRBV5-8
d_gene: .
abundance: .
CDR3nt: TGTGCCAGCAGCTTGGTAGTCCGCGGCGAAGCTTTCTTT
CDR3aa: CASSLVVRGEAFF

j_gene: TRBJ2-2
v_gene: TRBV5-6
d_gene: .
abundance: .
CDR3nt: TGTGCCAGCAGATTCACTTACACCGGGGAGCTGTTTTTT
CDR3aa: CASRFTYTGELFF

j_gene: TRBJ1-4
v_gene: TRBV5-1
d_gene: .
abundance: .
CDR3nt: TGCGCCAGCAGCCATGACATGGATGAAAAACTGTTTTTT
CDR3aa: CASSHDMDEKLFF

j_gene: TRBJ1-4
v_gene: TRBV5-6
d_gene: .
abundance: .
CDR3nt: TGTGCCAGCAGCTTGGGGCGGATTAATGAAAAACTGTTTTTT
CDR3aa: CASSLGRINEKLFF

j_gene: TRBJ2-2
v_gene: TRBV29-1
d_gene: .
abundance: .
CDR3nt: TGCAGCGTCCTAGGGGGGGCCAACACCGGGGAGCTGTTTTTT
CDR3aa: CSVLGGANTGELFF

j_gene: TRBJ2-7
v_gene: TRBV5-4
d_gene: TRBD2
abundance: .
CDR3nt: TGTGCCAGCAGCTTGGGGGGGGCGGGGGGCTCCTACGAGCAGTACTTC
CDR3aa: CASSLGGAGGSYEQYF

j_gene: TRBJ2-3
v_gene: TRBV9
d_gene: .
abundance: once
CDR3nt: TGTGCCAGCAGCGTAGCGGGCAGCTCGGCTCCAGATACGCAGTATTTT
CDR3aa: CASSVAGSSAPDTQYF

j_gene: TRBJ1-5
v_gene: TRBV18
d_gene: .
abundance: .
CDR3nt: TGTGCCAGCTCAGCCCTGGGAGGGATGGATCAGCCCCAGCATTTT
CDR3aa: CASSALGGMDQPQHF

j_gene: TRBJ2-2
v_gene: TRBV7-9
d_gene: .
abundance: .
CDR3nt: TGTGCCAGCAGCTTAGCAGGGTCAACCGGGGAGCTGTTTTTT
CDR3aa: CASSLAGSTGELFF

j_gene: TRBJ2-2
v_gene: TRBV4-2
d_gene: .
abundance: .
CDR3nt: TGTGCCAGCAGCCTCGAGGGCACCGGGGAGCTGTTTTTT
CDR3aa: CASSLEGTGELFF

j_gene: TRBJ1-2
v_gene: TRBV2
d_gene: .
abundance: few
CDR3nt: TGTGCCAGCAGTGAAGACCCTCGGTACTATGGCTACACCTTC
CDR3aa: CASSEDPRYYGYTF